The 24 T cell receptor beta chains presented below share a single source sample, sequenced in a study of blood T cell repertoires in COVID-19. Using immunoSEQ multiplex PCR, the repertoire was profiled, and TCRdb retains in-frame clones only, with some absent. The sample lists roughly 75,000 clones, approximately 87% occurring once. The material sequenced was peripheral blood. The receptor set was obtained from a man older than 75 in a cohort sampled during active COVID-19.

This chain joins TRBV28 and TRBJ1-1; D remains unclear. Between the trimmed V and J ends, which lost 3 bases and 6 bases, there was a span of 14 bases. The germline gives CDR1 MDHEN, CDR2 SYDVKM. There are 14 residues in the CDR3. Written as DNA, the CDR3 is TGTGCCAGCAGTTTGCCCCCAAGAGGCGCTGAAGCTTTCTTT. Its protein is CASSLPPRGAEAFF.

This rearrangement joins TRBV6-5 to TRBJ1-1, with TRBD1 identical over 11 bases. The ends lost 2 bases at V and 4 bases at J; junction bases unmatched: 6. Germline V gene lookup returns CDR1 MNHEY and CDR2 SVGAGI. This CDR3 has 16 amino acids. CDR3: CASSYAGTGGVTEAFF. DNA for the CDR3: TGTGCCAGCAGTTACGCGGGGACAGGGGGGGTCACTGAAGCTTTCTTT.

This chain uses TRBV7-9 with TRBJ1-2; D call uncertain. In germline, CDR1 is SEHNR, CDR2 FQNEAQ (reference sequence). This CDR3 is 15 amino acids long. The V end lost 6 bases, the J end lost 2 bases, and 16 bases lay between the germline ends. This CDR3 reads CASRFAAELNYGYTF. CDR3 bases: TGTGCCAGCAGGTTTGCCGCGGAATTGAACTATGGCTACACCTTC.

J is TRBJ1-1 and V is TRBV29-1; 7 positions match TRBD1. The CDR3 length is 12 residues. The germline V gene has CDR1 SQVTM and CDR2 ANQGSEA. After removal of 5 bases from V and 4 bases from J, the junction contained 4 bases not matched to a gene. For the CDR3, the DNA is TGCAGCGTTTCAGGGGGTGGCACTGAAGCTTTCTTT. Translating it yields CSVSGGGTEAFF. The full variable domain, rest sourced from reference TRBV29-1 and TRBJ1-1, is SAVISQKPSRDICQRGTSLTIQCQVDSQVTMMFWYRQQPGQSLTLIATANQGSEATYESGFVIDKFPISRPNLTFSTLTVSNMSPEDSSIYLCSVSGGGTEAFFGQGTRLTVV.

The chain carries TRBV28 and TRBJ1-1, with 7 bases fitting TRBD1. The CDR3 runs to 14 residues. V shed 2 bases, J shed 4 bases, and the junction held 4 bases outside the gene matches. Germline V gene lookup returns CDR1 MDHEN and CDR2 SYDVKM. The CDR3 loop reads CASSLGTVVTEAFF. CDR3 in DNA: TGTGCCAGCAGTTTAGGGACAGTTGTCACTGAAGCTTTCTTT.

The genes are TRBV6-5 and TRBJ2-7, with TRBD2 as a possible D gene (6 bases). This CDR3 is 15 amino acids long. V was cut by 5 bases and J by 2 bases, with 16 bases left in between. Germline V gives CDR1 MNHEY, CDR2 SVGAGI. CDR3 sequence reads: CASSPQDGGTYEQYF. The CDR3 DNA reads as TGTGCCAGCAGTCCTCAAGACGGGGGAACCTACGAGCAGTACTTC.

J is TRBJ1-4 and V is TRBV5-4, with 8 bases fitting TRBD1. CDR1 and CDR2 (germline): SGHNT, YYREEE (reference sequence). CDR3 length equals 15 residues. J was trimmed by 8 bases and V by 4 bases; bases with no gene match: 10. CDR3 DNA: TGTGCCAGCAGCGTTGTCCCAGGGGGCGGCGAAAAACTGTTTTTT. This sequence encodes CASSVVPGGGEKLFF. Full variable domain (rest looked up from reference TRBV5-4 and TRBJ1-4): ETGVTQSPTHLIKTRGQQVTLRCSSQSGHNTVSWYQQALGQGPQFIFQYYREEENGRGNFPPRFSGLQFPNYSSELNVNALELDDSALYLCASSVVPGGGEKLFFGSGTQLSVL.

The genes are TRBV7-3 and TRBJ2-3, with D perhaps TRBD2 (6 bases). Trimming took off 5 bases at V and 2 bases at J, with 14 bases between the two ends. This CDR3 comprises 15 residues. Looked up from germline, CDR1 is SGHTA and CDR2 is FQGTGA. CDR3 nucleotides: TGTGCCAGCAGCCCCCGTGGCGGGGCCACAGATACGCAGTATTTT. Translated, it gives CASSPRGGATDTQYF.

The V gene is TRBV28, the J gene TRBJ1-2, with 7 bases lining up with TRBD1. Germline values: CDR1 MDHEN, CDR2 SYDVKM. The CDR3 has 13 amino acids. The V gene end was trimmed by 6 bases and the J gene end by 4 bases; junction bases not matched to a gene: 5. CDR3 DNA sequence: TGTGCCAGCAGCATCGGGACAGCCTATGGCTACACCTTC. It codes for CASSIGTAYGYTF.

J is TRBJ2-5 and V is TRBV19; D remains ambiguous. The CDR3 covers 12 residues. Germline lookup yields CDR1 LNHDA and CDR2 SQIVND (reference sequence). The V end was cut by 5 bases, the J end by 1 base, with 5 bases between. CDR3 sequence reads: CASSLSQETQYF. In DNA, the CDR3 is TGTGCCAGTAGTCTCAGCCAAGAGACCCAGTACTTC.

The gene calls are TRBV13 and TRBJ1-2; tentative D call: TRBD1 (5 bases). V was clipped by 4 bases and J by 8 bases, with 8 bases between them. This CDR3 has 11 amino acids. Germline CDR1 PRHDT, CDR2 FYEKMQ (reference sequence). The CDR3 DNA reads TGTGCCAGCAGCTCCCAGGGCGGCTACACCTTC. It yields the protein CASSSQGGYTF.

The rearrangement joins TRBV6-4 to TRBJ1-1, with 9 bases identical to TRBD1. Germline V CDR1 and CDR2: MRHNA, SNTAGT. This CDR3 has 14 residues. With V trimmed by 5 bases and J by 3 bases, 4 bases remained unmatched. CDR3 in amino acids: CASSLTGGHTEAFF. The CDR3 nucleotides are TGTGCCAGCAGTCTTACAGGGGGCCACACTGAAGCTTTCTTT.

This clone is a singleton in its sample. The rearrangement joins TRBV24-1 to TRBJ1-2; TRBD1 aligns across 9 bases. Losses at the gene ends were 3 bases for V and 3 bases for J; bases not matched to a gene: 7. CDR1 KGHDR and CDR2 SFDVKD come from the germline V gene. The CDR3 consists of 16 residues. The CDR3 DNA is TGTGCCACCAGTGATCCCGGACAGGGGAGCGACTATGGCTACACCTTC. It specifies CATSDPGQGSDYGYTF.

This rearrangement joins TRBV9 to TRBJ1-1; no clear D gene. The germline gives CDR1 SGDLS, CDR2 YYNGEE. This CDR3 contains 13 residues. Trimming stripped 0 bases from V and 4 bases from J, with 7 bases between. The CDR3 reads CASSVALFTEAFF. The CDR3 region has the DNA TGTGCCAGCAGCGTAGCCCTTTTCACTGAAGCTTTCTTT.

The CDR3 loop is CASSLAPPDYGYTF. The CDR3 DNA reads as TGCGCCAGCAGCTTGGCCCCCCCAGATTATGGCTACACCTTC. The J gene is TRBJ1-2, the V gene TRBV5-1; D is undetermined. V lost 0 bases to trimming and J lost 5 bases, with 11 bases between them. The CDR3 spans 14 residues. Germline lookup yields CDR1 SGHRS and CDR2 YFSETQ.

CDR3 loop: CSVAGDYGYTF. CDR3 in DNA: TGCAGCGTTGCAGGGGACTATGGCTACACCTTC. The V call is TRBV29-1, the J call TRBJ1-2; maybe TRBD1 (6 bases). Germline CDR1 and CDR2: SQVTM and ANQGSEA. The V end was cut by 4 bases, the J end by 3 bases, with 6 bases between. The CDR3 runs 11 residues. Filled out from reference TRBV29-1 and TRBJ1-2, the complete variable domain reads SAVISQKPSRDICQRGTSLTIQCQVDSQVTMMFWYRQQPGQSLTLIATANQGSEATYESGFVIDKFPISRPNLTFSTLTVSNMSPEDSSIYLCSVAGDYGYTFGSGTRLTVV.

This chain joins TRBV11-3 and TRBJ2-3, with 9 positions matching TRBD2. The CDR3 length is 17 residues. Germline trimming cut 1 base from V and 3 bases from J; bases unmatched to any gene: 8. Germline V gene sequence: CDR1 SGHNT, CDR2 YENEEA. CDR3 loop: CASSLGPGLANTDTQYF. The DNA for the CDR3 is TGTGCCAGCAGCTTAGGTCCTGGACTAGCGAATACAGATACGCAGTATTTT.

This clone was picked up a small number of times. In DNA form, the CDR3 reads TGTGCCAGCAGCCCCGGGACTAGTGGGCTTTCCGAGCAGTACTTC. This gives the protein CASSPGTSGLSEQYF. The V and J genes are TRBV11-3 and TRBJ2-7, with TRBD2 identical over 8 bases. CDR3 length equals 15 residues. Germline V gene lookup returns CDR1 SGHNT and CDR2 YENEEA. With 5 bases clipped from V and 6 bases from J, the junction kept 12 bases outside the gene matches.

In its sample, this clone was seen once. This rearrangement joins TRBV19 to TRBJ2-2; 12 bases fit TRBD1. The V segment lost 6 bases and the J segment 2 bases; nucleotides outside the gene matches: 7. The CDR3 extends over 17 amino acids. CDR1 and CDR2 from the germline V gene are LNHDA and SQIVND (reference sequence). The CDR3 here is CASSVRGQGANTGELFF. CDR3 in DNA: TGTGCCAGTAGCGTTAGGGGACAGGGGGCCAACACCGGGGAGCTGTTTTTT. The full variable domain, completed using reference TRBV19 and TRBJ2-2, is DGGITQSPKYLFRKEGQNVTLSCEQNLNHDAMYWYRQDPGQGLRLIYYSQIVNDFQKGDIAEGYSVSREKKESFPLTVTSAQKNPTAFYLCASSVRGQGANTGELFFGEGSRLTVL.

The V gene is TRBV19, the J gene TRBJ1-3; 8 nucleotides match TRBD1. Per germline, CDR1 LNHDA and CDR2 SQIVND (reference sequence). This CDR3 is 14 amino acids long. Trimming removed 6 bases from V and 3 bases from J; junction bases left unmatched: 4. CDR3 nucleotides: TGTGCCAGTAGAGACAGGGGACGTGGAAACACCATATATTTT. Translated, it gives CASRDRGRGNTIYF.

V usage is TRBV3-1 (or the pseudogene TRBV3-2) and J usage is TRBJ2-5, with a possible D match to TRBD2 (5 bases). The CDR3 contains 14 residues. The V gene's germline CDR1 is LGHDT and CDR2 YNNKEL (reference sequence). The germline V and J ends were trimmed by 1 base and 2 bases, with 8 bases remaining between them. CDR3 in amino acids: CASSQGGIQETQYF. The CDR3 DNA follows: TGTGCCAGCAGCCAAGGAGGGATACAAGAGACCCAGTACTTC.

This clone was seen only a few times. The chain uses TRBV7-9 and TRBJ2-3; 7 nucleotides align to TRBD1. CDR1 SEHNR and CDR2 FQNEAQ come from the germline V gene (reference sequence). The J segment lost 2 bases and the V segment lost 5 bases, leaving 7 bases of the junction unmatched. The CDR3 covers 15 residues. The CDR3 spells CASSPRDSATDTQYF. The CDR3, as DNA: TGTGCCAGCAGCCCCAGGGACAGCGCCACAGATACGCAGTATTTT. Using reference TRBV7-9 and TRBJ2-3 for the parts outside the CDR3, the full variable domain is DTGVSQNPRHKITKRGQNVTFRCDPISEHNRLYWYRQTLGQGPEFLTYFQNEAQLEKSRLLSDRFSAERPKGSFSTLEIQRTEQGDSAMYLCASSPRDSATDTQYFGPGTRLTVL.

The gene calls are TRBV2 and TRBJ1-1; unclear D gene. The CDR3 length is 13 residues. V was trimmed by 8 bases and J by 1 base, leaving 11 bases between them. Germline CDR1 SNHLY, CDR2 FYNNEI. CDR3 nucleotides: TGTGCCAGCGAGAGGAGTTGGAACACTGAAGCTTTCTTT. Translated: CASERSWNTEAFF.

The chain couples TRBV19 to TRBJ1-6; 7 bases are shared with TRBD1. The germline V gene has CDR1 LNHDA and CDR2 SQIVND (reference sequence). This CDR3 is 15 amino acids long. The J segment lost 5 bases and the V segment lost 6 bases, leaving 7 bases of the junction unmatched. The CDR3 coding sequence is TGTGCCAGTAGGACAGAAGGACAGGATAATTCACCCCTCCACTTT. Its protein is CASRTEGQDNSPLHF.